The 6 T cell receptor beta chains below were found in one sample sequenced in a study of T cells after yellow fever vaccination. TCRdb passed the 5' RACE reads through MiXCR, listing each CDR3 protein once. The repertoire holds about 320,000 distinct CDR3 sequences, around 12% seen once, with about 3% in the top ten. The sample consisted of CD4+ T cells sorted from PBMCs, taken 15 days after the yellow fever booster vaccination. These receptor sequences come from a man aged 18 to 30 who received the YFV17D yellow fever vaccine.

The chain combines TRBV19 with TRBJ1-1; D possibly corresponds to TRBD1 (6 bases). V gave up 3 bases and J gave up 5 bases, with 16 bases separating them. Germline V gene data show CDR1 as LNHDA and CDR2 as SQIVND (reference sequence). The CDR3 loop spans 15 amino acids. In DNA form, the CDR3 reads TGTGCCAGTAGTATTACAGGGTTGGGCGCGACTGAAGCTTTCTTT. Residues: CASSITGLGATEAFF.

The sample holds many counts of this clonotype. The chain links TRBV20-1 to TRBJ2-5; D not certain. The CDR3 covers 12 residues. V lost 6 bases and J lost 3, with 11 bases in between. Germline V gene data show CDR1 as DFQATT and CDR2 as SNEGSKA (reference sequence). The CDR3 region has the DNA TGCAGTGCACGCCTTTGGGAAGAGACCCAGTACTTC. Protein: CSARLWEETQYF.

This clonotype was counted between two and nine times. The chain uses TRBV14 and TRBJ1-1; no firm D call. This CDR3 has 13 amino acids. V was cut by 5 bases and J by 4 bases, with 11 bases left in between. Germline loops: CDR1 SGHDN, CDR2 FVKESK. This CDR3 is CASSYNLATEAFF. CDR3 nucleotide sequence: TGTGCCAGCAGCTACAACCTTGCCACTGAAGCTTTCTTT.

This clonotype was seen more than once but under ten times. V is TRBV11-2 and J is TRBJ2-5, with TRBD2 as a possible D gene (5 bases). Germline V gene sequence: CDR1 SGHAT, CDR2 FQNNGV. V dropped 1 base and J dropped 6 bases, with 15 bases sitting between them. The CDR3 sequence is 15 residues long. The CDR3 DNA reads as TGTGCCAGCAGCTTAGCGCGGGTCCCGGGGAAGACCCAGTACTTC. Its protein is CASSLARVPGKTQYF.

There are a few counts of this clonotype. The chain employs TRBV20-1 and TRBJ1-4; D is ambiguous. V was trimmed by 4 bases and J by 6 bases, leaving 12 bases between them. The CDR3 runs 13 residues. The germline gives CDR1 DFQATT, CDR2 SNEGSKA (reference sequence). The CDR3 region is CSATSVDHEKLFF. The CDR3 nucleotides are TGCAGTGCTACTTCAGTTGACCATGAAAAACTGTTTTTT.

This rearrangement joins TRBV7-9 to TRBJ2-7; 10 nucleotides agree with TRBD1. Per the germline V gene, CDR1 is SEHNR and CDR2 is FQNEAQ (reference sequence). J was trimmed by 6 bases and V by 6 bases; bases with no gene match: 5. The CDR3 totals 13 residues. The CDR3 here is CASSSGQGREQYV. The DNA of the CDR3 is TGTGCCAGCAGTTCGGGACAGGGGCGCGAGCAGTACGTC.